These T cell receptor beta chains were read from a single sample in a study of spatial heterogeneity in lung cancer. TCRdb analysed the 5' RACE reads with MiXCR anew, one entry per CDR3 protein. The table records 20,000 to 25,000 distinct CDR3 sequences, around 4.5% of them present only once. The material was PBMCs, obtained at surgery. The source is a male donor with early-stage non-small cell lung cancer. CDR3s include the opening cysteine and the closing phenylalanine or tryptophan.

>TRBV9
CASSGRLNTEAFF
>TRBV11-2
CASSLARVSSGANVLTF
>TRBV7-9
CASILLGTDTEAFF
>TRBV10-3
CAISEGLFEETQYF
>TRBV6-2/TRBV6-3
CASSYRQGGRGEQFF
>TRBV28
CASSSEGRGNIQYF
>TRBV24-1
CATSDLQGYQETQYF
>TRBV6-2/TRBV6-3
CASSLALGYEQYF
>TRBV7-9
CASRSGGATGELFF
>TRBV7-3
CASSLKPGGNTEAFF
>TRBV9
CASSVAPRSGGFDEQYF
>TRBV28
CASSPGTGVLEQYF
>TRBV14
CASSQGVSGTDTQYF
>TRBV18
CASSPSSREGPEAFF
>TRBV4-1
CASSQWTGVGQPQHF
>TRBV7-2
CASSTSGGAGDTQYF
>TRBV7-3
CASSLMGGSHEQYF
>TRBV9
CASSPPPGNTEAFF
>TRBV28
CASRSGSQGNSNQPQHF
>TRBV7-3
CASSRGGAQYF
>TRBV28
CASSPRDYRGSAEAFF
>TRBV29-1
CSVRGQLLAGHRYEQYF
>TRBV11-1
CASSFGTTYNEQFF
>TRBV2
CASRGAGHRGTDTQYF
>TRBV30
CAWSRHRGAAGEEQFF
>TRBV6-1
CASRGQRGVEGEKLFF
>TRBV7-2
CASTLGELSVSDTQYF
>TRBV30
CAWSRDRPNEKLFF
>TRBV20-1
CSARDGTPNTQYF
>TRBV27
CASSSRDSTDTQYF
>TRBV29-1
CSAQTTSANYEQYF
>TRBV19
CASSRDRDTDTQYF
>TRBV29-1
CSVTVVGTEAFF
>TRBV12-3/TRBV12-4
CASSLALGGGNTEAFF
>TRBV28
CASRFGTSGGQETQYF
>TRBV29-1
CSVGWTQPQHF
>TRBV11-2
CASSLDRRGLSTDTQYF
>TRBV9
CASSVEPTSRETQYF
>TRBV29-1
CSVAGTNQPQHF
>TRBV6-6
CASSYLGLAQETQYF
>TRBV27
CASSGYGTATDIQYF
>TRBV6-5
CASSYSTGFSYEQYF
>TRBV5-6
CASSFGQPNGKLFF
>TRBV28
CASSDARQSSNQPQHF
>TRBV28
CATWGGSYGNTEAFF
>TRBV5-1
CASSLGAAVSYNEQFF
>TRBV5-1
CASSLTAFYEQYF
>TRBV5-1
CASSFQSWTHRQETQYF
>TRBV11-2
CASSRAGTGSTEAFF
>TRBV7-9
CASSLWRWRVGRSTNEKLFF
>TRBV18
CASSPTSEANYGYTF
>TRBV2
CARTGVGTEAFF
>TRBV3-1
CATCEGGPDEQYF
>TRBV29-1
CSVEGKSGLEQYF
>TRBV12-3/TRBV12-4
CASSSPLGSPYEQYF
>TRBV14
CASSRTGWYEQYF
>TRBV23-1
CASSQDPPTGRGQPQHF